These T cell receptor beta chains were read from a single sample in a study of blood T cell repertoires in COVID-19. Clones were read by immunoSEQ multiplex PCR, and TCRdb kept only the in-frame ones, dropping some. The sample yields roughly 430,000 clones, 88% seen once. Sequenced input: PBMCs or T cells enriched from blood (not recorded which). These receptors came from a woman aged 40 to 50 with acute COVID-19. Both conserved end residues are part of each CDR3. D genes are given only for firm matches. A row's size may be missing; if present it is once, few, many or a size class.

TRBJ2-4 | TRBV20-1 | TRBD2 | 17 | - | TGCAGTGCTAGTAGTCATTCGGGGGGATCGGACAAAAACATTCAGTACTTC | CSASSHSGGSDKNIQYF
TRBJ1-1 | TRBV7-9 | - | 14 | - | TGTGCCAGCAGCCCCCGACAGGAGAACACTGAAGCTTTCTTT | CASSPRQENTEAFF
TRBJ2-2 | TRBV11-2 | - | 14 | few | TGTGCCAGCAGCTCGTTACTTAACACCGGGGAGCTGTTTTTT | CASSSLLNTGELFF
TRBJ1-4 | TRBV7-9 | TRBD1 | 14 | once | TGTGCCAGCAGCTTACGTGGGACAGGTGAAAAACTGTTTTTT | CASSLRGTGEKLFF
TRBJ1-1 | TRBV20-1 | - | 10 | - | TGCAGTGCCGTTCTCCACCCCGGGATCTTT | CSAVLHPGIF
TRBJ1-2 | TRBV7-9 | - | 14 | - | TGTGCCAGCAGCTTAAGCAGAAGAGGGTTTGGCTACACCTTC | CASSLSRRGFGYTF
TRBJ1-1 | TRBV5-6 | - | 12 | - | TGTGCCAGCAGAAGCACCGACACTGAAGCTTTCTTT | CASRSTDTEAFF
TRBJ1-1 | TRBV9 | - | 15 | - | TGTGCCAGCAGCGGAAGGGCCCACGCAGGGCCCGAAGCTTTCTTT | CASSGRAHAGPEAFF
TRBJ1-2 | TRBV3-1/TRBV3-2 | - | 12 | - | TGTGCCAGCAGCCAAGGCGCGTCACTGGACACCTTC | CASSQGASLDTF
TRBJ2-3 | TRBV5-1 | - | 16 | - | TGCGCCAGCAGCTGGGTGGGGGGGCTATCAGCAGATACGCAGTATTTT | CASSWVGGLSADTQYF
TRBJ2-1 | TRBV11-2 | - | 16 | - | TGTGCCAGCAGCTCCAAGGACGGGACACCCGATAATGAGCAGTTCTTC | CASSSKDGTPDNEQFF
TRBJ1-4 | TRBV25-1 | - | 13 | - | TGTGCCAGCAGTTTTACAGGGAGTGAAAAACTGTTTTTT | CASSFTGSEKLFF
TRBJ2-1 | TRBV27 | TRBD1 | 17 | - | TGTGCCAGCAGTTTATGGACAGGGGGACGCGCCTACAATGAGCAGTTCTTC | CASSLWTGGRAYNEQFF
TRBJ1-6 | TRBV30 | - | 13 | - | TGTGCCTGGAGGGGCGGGGGAAATTCACCCCTCCACTTT | CAWRGGGNSPLHF
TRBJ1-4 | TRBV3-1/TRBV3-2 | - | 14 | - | TGTGCCAGCAGCCAATCCGGGGGAAATGAAAAACTGTTTTTT | CASSQSGGNEKLFF
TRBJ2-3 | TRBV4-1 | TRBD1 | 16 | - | TGCGCCAGCAGCCGTACCGGGACAGGGATCACAGATACGCAGTATTTT | CASSRTGTGITDTQYF
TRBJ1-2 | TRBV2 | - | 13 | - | TGTGCCAGCAGTGAAGAAGGCGGAGGTGGCTACACCTTC | CASSEEGGGGYTF
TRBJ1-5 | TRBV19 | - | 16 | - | TGTGCCAGTAGTACCGTCGAGAGAGGGCCCAATCAGCCCCAGCATTTT | CASSTVERGPNQPQHF
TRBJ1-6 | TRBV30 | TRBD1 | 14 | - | TGTGCCTGGGGCCGGGACAGAGGTAATTCACCCCTCCACTTT | CAWGRDRGNSPLHF
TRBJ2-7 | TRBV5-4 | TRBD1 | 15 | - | TGTGCCAGCAGCCACCCGGGACAGGGACCCCACGAGCAGTACTTC | CASSHPGQGPHEQYF
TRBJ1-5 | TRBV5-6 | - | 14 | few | TGTGCCAGCACTCGGTGGGGGGACCGACAGCCCCAGCATTTT | CASTRWGDRQPQHF
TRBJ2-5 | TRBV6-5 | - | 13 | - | TGTGCCAGCAGCGCTCTCCAGCAAGAGACCCAGTACTTC | CASSALQQETQYF
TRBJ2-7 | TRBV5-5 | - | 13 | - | TGTGCCAGCATTGGAGGGGCCAACTACGAGCAGTACTTC | CASIGGANYEQYF
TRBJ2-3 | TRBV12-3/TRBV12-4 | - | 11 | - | TGTGCCAGCAGAGAAGCGGATACGCAGTATTTT | CASREADTQYF
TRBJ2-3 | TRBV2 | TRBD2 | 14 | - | TGTGCCAGCACAAGCGGGGGGGCGGTAGATACGCAGTATTTT | CASTSGGAVDTQYF
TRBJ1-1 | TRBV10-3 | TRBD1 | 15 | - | TGTGCCATCAGTGAGCCTGGACAGGGTAACACTGAAGCTTTCTTT | CAISEPGQGNTEAFF
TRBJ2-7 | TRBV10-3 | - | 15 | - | TGTGCCATCAGTGAGTCGCTCGGGAGCTCCTACGAGCAGTACTTC | CAISESLGSSYEQYF
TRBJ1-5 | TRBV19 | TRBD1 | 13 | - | TGTGCCATAGGACAGGGGGTACGTCAGCCCCAGCATTTT | CAIGQGVRQPQHF
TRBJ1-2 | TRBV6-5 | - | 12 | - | TGTGCCAGCAGTTCGACAGACTATGGCTACACCTTC | CASSSTDYGYTF
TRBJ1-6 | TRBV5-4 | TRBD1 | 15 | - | TGTGCCAGCAGCTTGGATTTGGGGGACAGTTCACCCCTCCACTTT | CASSLDLGDSSPLHF
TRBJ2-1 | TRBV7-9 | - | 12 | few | TGTGCCAGCAGCCAAACGGACATTGAGCAGTTCTTC | CASSQTDIEQFF
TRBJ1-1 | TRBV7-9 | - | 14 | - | TGTGCCAGCAGCCAACCTTGGGTGGCCGGGGAAGCTTTCTTT | CASSQPWVAGEAFF
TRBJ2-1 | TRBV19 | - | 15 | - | TGTGCCAGTAGAGAGGTGGGGGCTAACTACAATGAGCAGTTCTTC | CASREVGANYNEQFF
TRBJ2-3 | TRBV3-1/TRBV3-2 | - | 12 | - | TGTGCCAGCAGCACTAGCACAGATACGCAGTATTTT | CASSTSTDTQYF
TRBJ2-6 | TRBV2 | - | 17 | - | TGTGCCAGCCGTTTCGGGGTGGGAAGCTCTGGGGCCAACGTCCTGACTTTC | CASRFGVGSSGANVLTF
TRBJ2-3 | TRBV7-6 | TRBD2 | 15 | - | TGTGCCAGCAGCTACACCGGGGGGGGCACAGATACGCAGTATTTT | CASSYTGGGTDTQYF
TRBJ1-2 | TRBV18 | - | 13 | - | TGTGCCAGCTCACCACCAGGAGGCTATGGCTACACCTTC | CASSPPGGYGYTF
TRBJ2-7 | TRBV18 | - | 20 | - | TGTGCCAGCTCACCCCTGCCGGGCAGGGGGCAGGCTAGCGGGGCCTACGAGCAGTACTTC | CASSPLPGRGQASGAYEQYF
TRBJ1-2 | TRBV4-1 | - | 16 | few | TGCGCCAGCAGCCAAGAACCTCAGCCGGGAAACTATGGCTACACCTTC | CASSQEPQPGNYGYTF
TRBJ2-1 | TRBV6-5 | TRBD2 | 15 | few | TGTGCCAGCAGTAGTCAACTAGCGATTTACAATGAGCAGTTCTTC | CASSSQLAIYNEQFF
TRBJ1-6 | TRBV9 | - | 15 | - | TGTGCCAGCAGCGTACAGGGAATCCCGGGCTCACCCCTCCACTTT | CASSVQGIPGSPLHF
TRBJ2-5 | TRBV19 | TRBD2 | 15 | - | TGTGCCAGTACCCGGACTAGCGGACCACAAGAGACCCAGTACTTC | CASTRTSGPQETQYF
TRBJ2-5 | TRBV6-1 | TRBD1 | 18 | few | TGTGCCAGCAGTGAAACAGGGGTCGGACAGGGGCTCCAAGAGACCCAGTACTTC | CASSETGVGQGLQETQYF
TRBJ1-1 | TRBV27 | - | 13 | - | TGTGCCAGCAGCGACATCTCGAACACTGAAGCTTTCTTT | CASSDISNTEAFF
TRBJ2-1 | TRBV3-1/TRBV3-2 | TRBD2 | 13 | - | TGTGCCAGCAGCCAAGCTTTAGCGGGTGAGCAGTTCTTC | CASSQALAGEQFF